A single sample is the source of the 21 T cell receptor beta chains below, sequenced in a study of blood T cell repertoires in COVID-19. Assay used: immunoSEQ multiplex PCR; TCRdb lists only in-frame clones, some missing. The sample shows around 700,000 clones, 75% to 90% of them seen only once. Input material: peripheral blood. These receptor sequences come from a woman between 18 and 30 years old with acute or convalescent COVID-19.

The chain couples TRBV30 to TRBJ1-4, with 9 positions matching TRBD1. In germline, CDR1 is GTSNPN, CDR2 SVGIG (reference sequence). This CDR3 comprises 14 residues. J gave up 8 bases and V 0 bases, and 4 bases lay outside the gene matches. The CDR3 nucleotides are TGTGCCTGGAGTGTAGCGGGGACAGGGGAAAAACTGTTTTTT. This codes for CAWSVAGTGEKLFF.

The chain is built from TRBV5-4 and TRBJ1-2; D remains unclear. The germline gives CDR1 SGHNT, CDR2 YYREEE (reference sequence). The CDR3 totals 16 residues. V was clipped by 3 bases and J by 4 bases, with 19 bases between them. DNA for the CDR3: TGTGCCAGCAGCTACGGGGAAGCGCGCGCGGCCTATGGCTACACCTTC. Its translation is CASSYGEARAAYGYTF.

The genes are TRBV2 and TRBJ1-1, with D hard to call. The CDR3 extends over 14 amino acids. Germline V CDR1 and CDR2: SNHLY, FYNNEI. V was trimmed by 4 bases and J by 6 bases, leaving 15 bases between them. The CDR3 nucleotides read TGTGCCAGCAGTGCGGTTGGAGGGATGGCTGAAGCTTTCTTT. As protein: CASSAVGGMAEAFF.

In DNA form, the CDR3 reads TGCGCCAGCAGCCCCCAGTTGCCCGGGGAGCTGTTTTTT. This gives the protein CASSPQLPGELFF. This sequence joins TRBV5-1 and TRBJ2-2, with D hard to call. CDR3 size: 13 residues. CDR1 and CDR2 from the germline V gene are SGHRS and YFSETQ. Trimming left V 4 bases short and J 6 bases short, with 10 bases between.

The chain has TRBV6-2 or TRBV6-3 and TRBJ1-3, with a tentative D call TRBD1 (5 bases). V was shortened by 3 bases and J by 8 bases, with 11 bases between the two germline ends. The CDR3 is 13 amino acids. Germline V lookup: CDR1 MNHEY, CDR2 SVGEGT. CDR3 amino acids: CASSYGTFDTIYF. CDR3 coding DNA: TGTGCCAGCAGTTATGGGACTTTCGACACCATATATTTT.

The chain recombines TRBV11-1 with TRBJ1-2, with D tentatively TRBD1 (6 bases). Germline CDR1 and CDR2: SGHAT and FQDESV (reference sequence). The CDR3 consists of 13 residues. V was trimmed by 8 bases and J by 8 bases, leaving 18 bases between them. The CDR3 region is CASLAGHRDGYTF. The CDR3 DNA reads as TGTGCCAGCTTGGCCGGCCACAGGGACGGCTACACCTTC.

This clone was recorded once. The chain uses TRBV6-2 or TRBV6-3 and TRBJ2-7; unclear D gene. Trimming shortened V by 5 bases and J by 2 bases, and 22 bases separated the two germline ends. The CDR3 is 17 residues long. CDR1 is MNHEY and CDR2 is SVGEGT in the germline V gene. This CDR3 reads CASSRPTDAGNTYEQYF. CDR3 in DNA: TGTGCCAGCAGTCGCCCCACCGATGCAGGTAATACCTACGAGCAGTACTTC.

The J gene is TRBJ2-2, the V gene TRBV12-3 or TRBV12-4; a weak D match, TRBD2 (5 bases). V was trimmed by 6 bases and J by 6 bases, leaving 11 bases between them. The CDR3 runs to 13 residues. DNA for the CDR3: TGTGCCAGCAGAGGTAGGACTGCCGGGGAGCTGTTTTTT. Residues: CASRGRTAGELFF.

The chain combines TRBV30 with TRBJ2-5, with TRBD1 matching over 10 bases. J gave up 5 bases and V 3 bases, and 12 bases lay outside the gene matches. Germline V gene data show CDR1 as GTSNPN and CDR2 as SVGIG (reference sequence). The CDR3 sequence is 16 residues long. DNA for the CDR3: TGTGCCTGGAGCGACATTGGGACAGGGGAGTGGGAGACCCAGTACTTC. Amino acid sequence: CAWSDIGTGEWETQYF.

The chain couples TRBV10-3 to TRBJ2-2, with TRBD1 matching 8 bases. The CDR3 covers 15 residues. The V and J ends lost 5 bases and 2 bases, in that order; junction bases with no gene match: 4. Per the germline V gene, CDR1 is ENHRY and CDR2 is SYGVKD. This chain's CDR3 is CAISRQGPNTGELFF. CDR3 nucleotides: TGTGCCATCAGTCGACAGGGGCCAAACACCGGGGAGCTGTTTTTT.

The V and J genes are TRBV19 and TRBJ1-6, with a tentative D call TRBD1 (6 bases). The CDR3 is 15 amino acids. V lost 5 bases and J 8 bases, leaving 16 bases between the germline ends. The germline V gene has CDR1 LNHDA and CDR2 SQIVND (reference sequence). The CDR3 DNA reads TGTGCCAGTAGTGTCGACAGGAATTCGGATTCACCCCTCCACTTT. Residues: CASSVDRNSDSPLHF.

The chain carries TRBV29-1 and TRBJ1-1, with D maybe TRBD1 (5 bases). The CDR3 is 14 residues long. In germline, CDR1 is SQVTM, CDR2 ANQGSEA. Trimming took 6 bases from V and 5 from J, leaving 19 bases between them. The CDR3 reads CSVGRWDLGTEAFF. The CDR3, as DNA: TGCAGCGTCGGCCGTTGGGACTTGGGAACTGAAGCTTTCTTT.

V and J are TRBV6-5 and TRBJ1-1, with TRBD1 identical over 9 bases. V trimming: 5 bases; J trimming: 4 bases; junction bases outside the gene matches: 8. CDR1 and CDR2 (germline): MNHEY, SVGAGI. This CDR3 has 15 amino acids. The CDR3, as DNA: TGTGCCAGCAGTCCGTCGACAGGGGGGGTCACTGAAGCTTTCTTT. Translation: CASSPSTGGVTEAFF.

The chain links TRBV5-6 to TRBJ2-7; 7 positions match TRBD1. V gave up 3 bases and J gave up 1 base; unmatched junction bases: 4. The CDR3 runs to 14 residues. CDR1 is SGHDT, CDR2 YYEEEE, per germline. The CDR3, as DNA: TGTGCCAGCAGCTGGACAGGACCATCCTACGAGCAGTACTTC. Its protein is CASSWTGPSYEQYF.

The chain links TRBV12-3 or TRBV12-4 to TRBJ1-5; no reliable D call. The CDR3 is 13 residues long. Trimming cost V 3 bases and J 7 bases, with 10 bases left between them. DNA of the CDR3: TGTGCCAGCAGTTTGGTGGGCAGCCAGCCCCAGCATTTT. It is translated as CASSLVGSQPQHF.

Notes on this clone: Other DNA sequences of this sample code for an identical CDR3. V and J are TRBV7-3 and TRBJ2-2; possibly TRBD2 for D (5 bases). Looked up from germline, CDR1 is SGHTA and CDR2 is FQGTGA. Between the trimmed V and J ends, which lost 5 bases and 4 bases, there was a span of 8 bases. The length of the CDR3 is 13 residues. The CDR3 loop reads CASSLRGTGELFF. The CDR3 coding sequence is TGTGCCAGCAGCCTACGGGGCACCGGGGAGCTGTTTTTT.

The CDR3: CASSQDRGLAGYTF. The CDR3 bases are TGTGCCAGCAGCCAAGATCGGGGACTCGCGGGCTACACCTTC. The chain couples TRBV14 to TRBJ1-2, with a tentative D call TRBD1 (5 bases). Germline V lookup: CDR1 SGHDN, CDR2 FVKESK. Trimming shortened V by 0 bases and J by 8 bases, and 13 bases separated the two germline ends. The CDR3 covers 14 residues. Supplemented by reference TRBV14 and TRBJ1-2, the full variable domain reads EAGVTQFPSHSVIEKGQTVTLRCDPISGHDNLYWYRRVMGKEIKFLLHFVKESKQDESGMPNNRFLAERTGGTYSTLKVQPAELEDSGVYFCASSQDRGLAGYTFGSGTRLTVV.

The chain employs TRBV4-2 and TRBJ2-7, with 9 bases matching TRBD1. Germline V gene sequence: CDR1 LGHNA, CDR2 YNFKEQ. The CDR3 covers 15 residues. V was clipped by 0 bases and J by 3 bases; unmatched bases: 3. CDR3 region: CASSQETGGYYEQYF. CDR3 in DNA: TGTGCCAGCAGCCAAGAGACAGGGGGTTACTACGAGCAGTACTTC.

The rearrangement links TRBV30 to TRBJ1-2; maybe TRBD1 (5 bases). The length of the CDR3 is 11 residues. The V gene's germline CDR1 is GTSNPN and CDR2 SVGIG (reference sequence). Trimming stripped 4 bases from V and 10 bases from J, with 13 bases between. The CDR3 region is CAWNRGSHYTF. As DNA, the CDR3 is TGTGCCTGGAATAGGGGCAGCCACTACACCTTC.

The chain is built from TRBV5-6 and TRBJ1-2; 7 bases match TRBD1. The germline CDR1 and CDR2 sequences are SGHDT and YYEEEE. The CDR3 runs 12 residues. Trimming removed 6 bases from V and 8 bases from J; junction bases left unmatched: 7. The CDR3, as DNA: TGTGCCAGCAACACAGGGGCTTACGGCTACACCTTC. This gives the protein CASNTGAYGYTF.

A word on this clone: This CDR3 is also generated by other DNA sequences in the sample. The V and J genes are TRBV9 and TRBJ1-5; 7 bases agree with TRBD1. The CDR3 length is 14 residues. V dropped 0 bases and J dropped 6; count of bases not matched to a gene: 3. Per germline, CDR1 SGDLS and CDR2 YYNGEE. In DNA, the CDR3 is TGTGCCAGCAGCGTAGAATCAGGGGGTCAGCCCCAGCATTTT. It translates to CASSVESGGQPQHF. The full variable domain, in which reference TRBV9 and TRBJ1-5 provide the parts outside the CDR3, is DSGVTQTPKHLITATGQRVTLRCSPRSGDLSVYWYQQSLDQGLQFLIQYYNGEERAKGNILERFSAQQFPDLHSELNLSSLELGDSALYFCASSVESGGQPQHFGDGTRLSIL.